Following are 15 T cell receptor beta chains from one sample sequenced in a study of CXCR3-negative and CXCR3-positive naive CD8 T cells (dated by TCRdb to the late 2010s). Sequenced on a NextSeq 550. The Human TCR Profiling Kit (MiLaboratory) was used to prepare UMI-labeled 5' RACE TRB cDNA libraries. Following reprocessing of the reads by TCRdb, the data hold one row per CDR3 protein sequence and no DNA is available. This specimen's table enumerates about 120,000 distinct CDR3 sequences. Roughly 0.59% of the sample is held by the ten biggest clonotypes. Findings and caveats that apply to the study as a whole: Compared with CXCR3-negative naive cells, CXCR3-positive naive cells had TRB CDR3s with higher hydrophobicity (lower Kidera factor 4), lower energy, and higher strength and volume indices.

No cognate antigen is known for these TCRs. Sequencing was done on a sample of naive CXCR3+ CD8+ T cells from blood. The sample's cell subset or site, from its label and the paper: CD45RO-CCR7+CD27+CD95- naive CD8+ T cells expressing CXCR3 (TNR3+). These receptors were taken from a human donor in good health. Some clones in this sample may be carry-over from other donors' samples.

The J gene is TRBJ1-1, the V gene TRBV7-9; TCRdb designates TRBD1, a call that cannot be tested without DNA. Germline CDR1 and CDR2: SEHNR and FQNEAQ (reference sequence). The length of the CDR3 is 13 residues. CDR3 in amino acids: CASSLMGATEAFF.

The CDR3 is CASSLPGQGYGTQYF. The chain has TRBV7-9 and TRBJ2-5; TCRdb proposes TRBD1, but this gene call is untestable without DNA. The CDR3 is 15 residues long. From germline, CDR1 is SEHNR and CDR2 FQNEAQ (reference sequence). The variable domain in full, with the rest retrieved from reference TRBV7-9 and TRBJ2-5, is DTGVSQNPRHKITKRGQNVTFRCDPISEHNRLYWYRQTLGQGPEFLTYFQNEAQLEKSRLLSDRFSAERPKGSFSTLEIQRTEQGDSAMYLCASSLPGQGYGTQYFGPGTRLLVL.

The rearrangement links TRBV6-2 or TRBV6-3 to TRBJ1-1; TCRdb's D gene call, TRBD1, goes unchecked for lack of DNA. The CDR3 runs to 15 residues. Germline values: CDR1 MNHEY, CDR2 SVGEGT. CDR3 sequence: CASSYDSRGETEAFF.

The V and J genes are TRBV25-1 and TRBJ2-7. CDR3 size: 11 residues. The germline V gene encodes CDR1 MGHDK and CDR2 SYGVNS. The CDR3 sequence: CASSVGSEQYF.

The V gene is TRBV12-5, the J gene TRBJ2-1; with no DNA, the TCRdb D assignment of TRBD2 cannot be verified. Germline V gene lookup returns CDR1 LGHNT and CDR2 FRNRAP. This CDR3 is 15 amino acids long. CDR3 protein: CASGRTSALYNEQFF. Full variable domain (remainder filled in from reference TRBV12-5 and TRBJ2-1): DARVTQTPRHKVTEMGQEVTMRCQPILGHNTVFWYRQTMMQGLELLAYFRNRAPLDDSGMPKDRFSAEMPDATLATLKIQPSEPRDSAVYFCASGRTSALYNEQFFGPGTRLTVL.

The chain uses TRBV20-1 and TRBJ2-1; TCRdb's D call, TRBD1, is unchecked because there is no DNA. This CDR3 spans 14 amino acids. From germline, CDR1 is DFQATT and CDR2 SNEGSKA (reference sequence). CDR3 loop: CSAGGPGARSEQFF.

This chain links TRBV10-3 with TRBJ2-7; TCRdb reports TRBD1, a call that lacks DNA to check it against. The CDR3 covers 13 residues. Looked up from germline, CDR1 is ENHRY and CDR2 is SYGVKD. The CDR3 protein is CAIRGDGVYEQYF.

The rearrangement links TRBV7-9 to TRBJ2-5; TCRdb designates TRBD1, a call that cannot be tested without DNA. The CDR3 has 13 amino acids. Germline assignment: CDR1 SEHNR and CDR2 FQNEAQ (reference sequence). The CDR3 loop is CASSRQGDETQYF.

The chain is built from TRBV28 and TRBJ2-3; no DNA is available, so the TRBD1 call from TCRdb remains unchecked. This CDR3 comprises 17 residues. Germline assignment: CDR1 MDHEN and CDR2 SYDVKM. This CDR3 is CASSKLARTGIADTQYF. Full variable domain (rest looked up from reference TRBV28 and TRBJ2-3): DVKVTQSSRYLVKRTGEKVFLECVQDMDHENMFWYRQDPGLGLRLIYFSYDVKMKEKGDIPEGYSVSREKKERFSLILESASTNQTSMYLCASSKLARTGIADTQYFGPGTRLTVL.

The chain combines TRBV4-2 with TRBJ2-1; no DNA is available, so the TRBD1 call from TCRdb remains unchecked. CDR1 is LGHNA, CDR2 YNFKEQ, per germline. The CDR3 runs to 16 residues. This CDR3 is CASSPRDRETDNEQFF.

The chain combines TRBV9 with TRBJ2-2. The germline V gene has CDR1 SGDLS and CDR2 YYNGEE. This CDR3 has 12 residues. Here the CDR3 reads CASNWNTGELFF.

The V gene is TRBV4-1, the J gene TRBJ1-5; checking the TCRdb D call of TRBD1 is not possible without DNA. The germline CDR1 and CDR2 sequences are MGHRA and YSYEKL. This CDR3 region has 17 residues. The CDR3 is CASSHPGTGPTGQPQHF.

This chain links TRBV20-1 with TRBJ2-7; TCRdb calls TRBD2, which cannot be checked without DNA. Germline-derived CDR1 and CDR2 are DFQATT and SNEGSKA (reference sequence). The CDR3 contains 14 residues. The CDR3 region is CSARPGLASYEQYF.

The chain couples TRBV20-1 to TRBJ2-1. This CDR3 has 13 residues. Germline assignment: CDR1 DFQATT and CDR2 SNEGSKA (reference sequence). CDR3 protein: CSARTADYNEQFF.

This chain links TRBV29-1 with TRBJ2-5. CDR3 length equals 14 residues. The V gene's germline CDR1 is SQVTM and CDR2 ANQGSEA. CDR3 residues: CSVGQVLQVQTQYF.